One sample yielded the 7 T cell receptor beta chains listed below, sequenced in a study of blood T cell repertoires in COVID-19. Sequencing was performed with immunoSEQ multiplex PCR; in TCRdb, only in-frame clones are kept and a portion is missing. Among under 75,000 clones, about 76% were seen once, and the ten largest hold 45% to 65%. Sequencing input: peripheral blood. The source is an elderly woman with acute or convalescent COVID-19.

The chain has TRBV7-3 and TRBJ2-7; a weak D match, TRBD2 (6 bases). Per the germline V gene, CDR1 is SGHTA and CDR2 is FQGTGA. Trimming shortened V by 8 bases and J by 3 bases, and 14 bases separated the two germline ends. CDR3 size: 13 residues. CDR3 coding DNA: TGTGCCAGCTCTAGGAGGGGCAGCTACGAGCAGTACTTC. It yields the protein CASSRRGSYEQYF.

V gene TRBV7-9 combines with J gene TRBJ2-7; D perhaps matches TRBD2 (6 bases). The CDR3 is 13 residues long. Trimming shortened V by 5 bases and J by 5 bases, and 13 bases separated the two germline ends. In germline, CDR1 is SEHNR, CDR2 FQNEAQ (reference sequence). The CDR3 DNA sequence: TGTGCCAGCAGCCGCGGGACTCATGACGAGCAGTACTTC. Translation gives CASSRGTHDEQYF.

The chain couples TRBV5-1 to TRBJ2-5, with TRBD1 matching 11 bases. CDR1 and CDR2 (germline): SGHRS, YFSETQ. The V segment lost 0 bases and the J segment 3 bases; nucleotides outside the gene matches: 1. The CDR3 is made up of 15 amino acids. CDR3 sequence: CASSLAGQGEETQYF. As DNA, the CDR3 is TGCGCCAGCAGCTTGGCGGGACAGGGGGAAGAGACCCAGTACTTC.

This rearrangement joins TRBV29-1 to TRBJ2-7, with D maybe TRBD1 (6 bases). Germline CDR1 SQVTM, CDR2 ANQGSEA. The CDR3 loop spans 13 amino acids. The germline V and J ends were trimmed by 1 base and 1 base, with 8 bases remaining between them. CDR3 protein: CSVEAQGSYEQYF. Written as DNA, the CDR3 is TGCAGCGTTGAAGCACAGGGTTCCTACGAGCAGTACTTC.

V is TRBV2 and J is TRBJ1-5; possibly TRBD1 for D (5 bases). Germline loops: CDR1 SNHLY, CDR2 FYNNEI. The CDR3 runs to 14 residues. With 8 bases removed from V and 3 bases from J, the gap between germline ends came to 14 bases. The CDR3 spells CASRGTVSNQPQHF. CDR3 bases: TGTGCCAGCCGGGGGACTGTCTCCAATCAGCCCCAGCATTTT.

This chain joins TRBV6-2 or TRBV6-3 and TRBJ2-7; 8 bases align to TRBD2. The V and J ends lost 5 bases and 6 bases, in that order; junction bases with no gene match: 12. Looked up from germline, CDR1 is MNHEY and CDR2 is SVGEGT. CDR3 size: 15 residues. In DNA, the CDR3 is TGTGCCAGCAGTCCCCGGGGGACTAGGGGTCGCGAGCAGTACTTC. It translates to CASSPRGTRGREQYF.

The chain is built from TRBV28 and TRBJ2-3, with a weak D call TRBD2 (7 bases). CDR1 is MDHEN, CDR2 SYDVKM, per germline. The CDR3 sequence is 12 residues long. The V end was cut by 6 bases, the J end by 5 bases, with 9 bases between. The CDR3, as DNA: TGTGCCAGCAGGGGAGGGGGAGATACGCAGTATTTT. This codes for CASRGGGDTQYF.